This T cell receptor beta chain came from a study of T-cell reconstitution after alpha-beta-depleted transplantation in children. With regard to this clonotype: The antigen is not known.

Study-level findings and limits: The study reportedly traced alpha-beta T cells about two months after transplant to several hundred expanded graft clones. The origin of high day-60 TCRbeta diversity in some patients lay in surviving recipient T cells and thymic progenitors. T-cell counts and diversity were attributed mostly to newly produced T cells one year after transplant.

The V and J ends lost 1 base and 0 bases, in that order; junction bases with no gene match: 12. The germline CDR1 and CDR2 sequences are MGHDK and SYGVNS. The length of the CDR3 is 19 residues. Preparation of the TCRbeta library used unique molecular identifiers. MiXCR, run by TCRdb on the PCR reads, gives a single entry per CDR3 protein. The sample yields around 250,000 distinct CDR3 sequences, roughly a quarter seen once. The sample here was PBMCs, taken before TCRalphabeta/CD19-depleted stem cell transplant. The rearrangement uses TRBV25-1 and TRBJ1-2, with TRBD1 matching 9 bases. The clonotype was recovered from a girl aged 2 to 10 with Fanconi anemia, due to receive a stem cell transplant. CDR3 coding DNA: TGTGCCAGCAGTGAATTTTGGGTGGGGACAGGGCCCTCTAACTATGGCTACACCTTC. Encoded protein: CASSEFWVGTGPSNYGYTF.